Shown below are 26 T cell receptor beta chains from a single sample sequenced in a study of shared clonotypes between healthy human individuals. Clones were read by immunoSEQ multiplex PCR, and TCRdb kept only the in-frame ones, dropping some. The table shows some 1.4 million clones, with around 97% occurring only once. Specimen: naive CD4+ T cells sorted from blood. Subset noted: CD45RA+ positively selected. The receptors stem from a man aged 25-40 years in good health.

The chain combines TRBV19 with TRBJ2-1; possible D gene TRBD1, 5 bases. Germline assignment: CDR1 LNHDA and CDR2 SQIVND (reference sequence). This CDR3 has 17 residues. Trimming cost V 1 base and J 7 bases, with 20 bases left between them. The CDR3 spells CASSIVGTGSGRNEQFF. The DNA of the CDR3 is TGTGCCAGTAGTATAGTTGGTACAGGTTCAGGTCGGAATGAGCAGTTCTTC. Complete variable domain (other parts from reference TRBV19 and TRBJ2-1): DGGITQSPKYLFRKEGQNVTLSCEQNLNHDAMYWYRQDPGQGLRLIYYSQIVNDFQKGDIAEGYSVSREKKESFPLTVTSAQKNPTAFYLCASSIVGTGSGRNEQFFGPGTRLTVL.

This chain links TRBV18 with TRBJ2-3; 12 bases map to TRBD2. V trimming: 2 bases; J trimming: 5 bases; junction bases outside the gene matches: 5. The CDR3 is 16 residues long. CDR1 is KGHSH, CDR2 LQKENI, per germline. This chain's CDR3 is CASSPFPSGRGDTQYF. The CDR3 DNA follows: TGTGCCAGCTCACCATTCCCTAGCGGGAGGGGAGATACGCAGTATTTT.

V gene TRBV4-1 combines with J gene TRBJ1-1, with D possibly TRBD1 on 5 matching bases. This CDR3 is 17 amino acids long. Trimming pared 4 bases from V and 4 bases from J, leaving 22 bases between. Germline-derived CDR1 and CDR2 are MGHRA and YSYEKL. As DNA, the CDR3 is TGCGCCAGCAGCCTAAGATGGGACGCCGGGAAGAGCACTGAAGCTTTCTTT. This gives the protein CASSLRWDAGKSTEAFF.

The V call is TRBV6-1, the J call TRBJ2-3; D perhaps matches TRBD2 (7 bases). Trimming left V 2 bases short and J 0 bases short, with 12 bases between. The CDR3 consists of 16 residues. The germline V gene has CDR1 MNHNS and CDR2 SASEGT. The CDR3 loop is CASSERGGFSTDTQYF. The CDR3 bases are TGTGCCAGCAGTGAAAGGGGGGGATTTAGCACAGATACGCAGTATTTT.

This chain joins TRBV5-1 and TRBJ1-5; D may be TRBD1 (6 bases). The CDR3 runs 15 residues. Per germline, CDR1 SGHRS and CDR2 YFSETQ. The V and J ends lost 0 bases and 5 bases respectively, with 12 bases between them. The CDR3 coding sequence is TGCGCCAGCAGCTTGGTGGGGGGCGCGGATCAGCCCCAGCATTTT. Its protein product is CASSLVGGADQPQHF.

The chain is built from TRBV30 and TRBJ2-7, with unresolved D. Germline CDR1 and CDR2: GTSNPN and SVGIG (reference sequence). The CDR3 has 13 amino acids. V was clipped by 3 bases and J by 2 bases, with 11 bases between them. The CDR3 DNA sequence: TGTGCCTGGAGCCCAACCCTCACCTACGAGCAGTACTTC. It encodes CAWSPTLTYEQYF.

The rearrangement joins TRBV2 to TRBJ1-1, with D maybe TRBD1 (6 bases). Trimming cost V 10 bases and J 1 base, with 16 bases left between them. This CDR3 is built from 14 residues. Germline V gene data show CDR1 as SNHLY and CDR2 as FYNNEI. DNA for the CDR3: TGTGCCACCAGAAACCGAGGGGGGAACACTGAAGCTTTCTTT. Encoded protein: CATRNRGGNTEAFF.

The chain is built from TRBV5-1 and TRBJ2-3, with 7 bases identical to TRBD1. The V and J ends lost 2 bases and 2 bases, in that order; junction bases with no gene match: 5. The CDR3 has 15 amino acids. Per the germline V gene, CDR1 is SGHRS and CDR2 is YFSETQ. This CDR3 reads CASSLRQGNTDTQYF. The CDR3 nucleotides are TGCGCCAGCAGCTTAAGACAGGGTAACACAGATACGCAGTATTTT.

This clone was detected once. For the CDR3, the DNA is TGTGCCAGCAGCATAGACAGGGGGCACTACGAGCAGTACTTC. It encodes CASSIDRGHYEQYF. The chain joins TRBV7-2 to TRBJ2-7; the match to TRBD1 covers 10 bases. V gave up 5 bases and J gave up 3 bases; unmatched junction bases: 4. CDR3 size: 14 residues. The V gene's germline CDR1 is SGHTA and CDR2 FQGNSA.

This sequence joins TRBV5-1 and TRBJ2-3, with 9 bases fitting TRBD1. Germline CDR1 is SGHRS and CDR2 is YFSETQ. V shed 4 bases, J shed 9 bases, and the junction held 12 bases outside the gene matches. The CDR3 runs 15 residues. The CDR3 loop reads CASSPTPGQGQTQYF. CDR3 DNA: TGCGCCAGCAGCCCGACTCCAGGACAGGGGCAAACGCAGTATTTT. The full variable domain, with the rest looked up from reference TRBV5-1 and TRBJ2-3, is KAGVTQTPRYLIKTRGQQVTLSCSPISGHRSVSWYQQTPGQGLQFLFEYFSETQRNKGNFPGRFSGRQFSNSRSEMNVSTLELGDSALYLCASSPTPGQGQTQYFGPGTRLTVL.

The chain combines TRBV19 with TRBJ1-5, with 9 positions matching TRBD1. The germline CDR1 and CDR2 sequences are LNHDA and SQIVND (reference sequence). The junction had 2 bases not matched to a gene; V was cut back by 1 base and J by 4 bases. There are 15 residues in the CDR3. The CDR3 is CASSIGGTGNQPQHF. The DNA for the CDR3 is TGTGCCAGTAGTATAGGCGGGACAGGGAATCAGCCCCAGCATTTT.

The chain has TRBV11-2 and TRBJ2-5; D perhaps matches TRBD1 (6 bases). The CDR3 loop spans 15 amino acids. V gave up 5 bases and J gave up 5 bases, with 18 bases separating them. Germline CDR1 SGHAT, CDR2 FQNNGV. The DNA for the CDR3 is TGTGCCAGCAGCCCAGGGACACCCCGGCGTGAGACCCAGTACTTC. Translation gives CASSPGTPRRETQYF.

This chain joins TRBV19 and TRBJ2-1, with D possibly TRBD2 on 5 matching bases. There are 11 residues in the CDR3. V was trimmed by 8 bases and J by 6 bases, leaving 8 bases between them. The germline V gene encodes CDR1 LNHDA and CDR2 SQIVND (reference sequence). CDR3 sequence: CASQTINEQFF. CDR3 coding DNA: TGTGCCAGTCAGACTATCAATGAGCAGTTCTTC.

The chain combines TRBV18 with TRBJ1-2; D uncertain. This CDR3 spans 15 amino acids. Germline CDR1 reads KGHSH; CDR2 reads LQKENI. Trimming stripped 1 base from V and 0 bases from J, with 9 bases between. The CDR3 is CASSPQGSSNYGYTF. In nucleotides, the CDR3 is TGTGCCAGCTCACCACAGGGCAGTTCTAACTATGGCTACACCTTC.

The chain has TRBV7-8 and TRBJ2-3, with a weak D call TRBD2 (5 bases). The V end was cut by 5 bases, the J end by 1 base, with 7 bases between. The germline gives CDR1 SGHVS, CDR2 FQNEAQ. This CDR3 spans 13 amino acids. CDR3 in DNA: TGTGCCAGCAGCACCGGGGGCACAGATACGCAGTATTTT. It encodes CASSTGGTDTQYF.

This chain joins TRBV5-4 and TRBJ2-2; weak D call: TRBD2 (6 bases). With 0 bases removed from V and 6 bases from J, the gap between germline ends came to 12 bases. Germline V gene sequence: CDR1 SGHNT, CDR2 YYREEE (reference sequence). The CDR3 consists of 15 residues. The CDR3 spells CASSLEGGGAGELFF. The CDR3 nucleotides are TGTGCCAGCAGCTTGGAGGGAGGTGGGGCCGGGGAGCTGTTTTTT.

This clone appeared a single time. The chain links TRBV6-5 to TRBJ2-2; D not resolved. Deletions cut 2 bases from V and 2 bases from J, with 6 bases between. This CDR3 is 14 amino acids long. Germline V CDR1 and CDR2: MNHEY, SVGAGI. The CDR3 region has the DNA TGTGCCAGCAGTTACGACTCAAACACCGGGGAGCTGTTTTTT. Amino acid sequence: CASSYDSNTGELFF.

J is TRBJ2-2 and V is TRBV6-4; D unclear. Looked up from germline, CDR1 is MRHNA and CDR2 is SNTAGT. Deletions cut 3 bases from V and 3 bases from J, with 8 bases between. The CDR3 is made up of 14 amino acids. The CDR3 is CASSEDRDTGELFF. CDR3 DNA sequence: TGTGCCAGCAGTGAGGATCGGGACACCGGGGAGCTGTTTTTT.

Notes on this clone: The sample holds other DNA sequences that translate to the same CDR3. The chain joins TRBV6-1 to TRBJ1-1; perhaps TRBD1 as D (5 bases). V lost 3 bases to trimming and J lost 4 bases, with 6 bases between them. This CDR3 is 12 amino acids long. Germline CDR1 reads MNHNS; CDR2 reads SASEGT. This CDR3 is CASSEGGTEAFF. The CDR3 region has the DNA TGTGCCAGCAGTGAGGGGGGCACTGAAGCTTTCTTT.

J is TRBJ1-3 and V is TRBV4-3, with a possible D match to TRBD1 (5 bases). Germline CDR1 reads LGHNA; CDR2 reads YSLEER. V was trimmed by 0 bases and J by 4 bases, leaving 13 bases between them. The length of the CDR3 is 16 residues. Written as DNA, the CDR3 is TGCGCCAGCAGCCAAGATGGGGCAGGGTACGGAAACACCATATATTTT. This translates into CASSQDGAGYGNTIYF.

The chain couples TRBV5-6 to TRBJ2-6; D call uncertain. The CDR3 consists of 14 residues. V lost 4 bases and J lost 4, with 9 bases in between. Germline-derived CDR1 and CDR2 are SGHDT and YYEEEE. This CDR3 is CASSPRLGANVLTF. As DNA, the CDR3 is TGTGCCAGCAGCCCCCGCCTAGGGGCCAACGTCCTGACTTTC.

This rearrangement joins TRBV28 to TRBJ1-1, with D unresolved. V gave up 4 bases and J gave up 2 bases, with 14 bases separating them. The V gene's germline CDR1 is MDHEN and CDR2 SYDVKM. There are 15 residues in the CDR3. This CDR3 reads CASSSRFGVNTEAFF. The CDR3 DNA follows: TGTGCCAGCAGTTCCCGGTTTGGGGTCAACACTGAAGCTTTCTTT.

V gene TRBV11-3 combines with J gene TRBJ2-1; D remains unclear. Deletions cut 1 base from V and 8 bases from J, with 12 bases between. Looked up from germline, CDR1 is SGHNT and CDR2 is YENEEA. CDR3 length equals 14 residues. CDR3 loop: CASSLVDAWHEQFF. The CDR3 DNA reads TGTGCCAGCAGCTTAGTGGACGCGTGGCATGAGCAGTTCTTC.

This clone appeared once. The CDR3 protein is CASSQDFYSEAFF. As DNA, the CDR3 is TGTGCCAGCAGCCAAGATTTCTACAGTGAAGCTTTCTTT. V usage is TRBV14 and J usage is TRBJ1-1; D gene uncertain. The CDR3 covers 13 residues. The V end was cut by 0 bases, the J end by 7 bases, with 9 bases between. Germline CDR1 is SGHDN and CDR2 is FVKESK.

As to this clone: Other nucleotide sequences in the sample specify the same CDR3. The chain has TRBV18 and TRBJ2-1; D is undetermined. In germline, CDR1 is KGHSH, CDR2 LQKENI. Trimming took off 2 bases at V and 2 bases at J, with 7 bases between the two ends. The CDR3 covers 14 residues. In DNA form, the CDR3 reads TGTGCCAGCTCACCAGCAGGCACCTACAATGAGCAGTTCTTC. This gives the protein CASSPAGTYNEQFF. The full variable domain, in which reference TRBV18 and TRBJ2-1 provide the parts outside the CDR3, is NAGVMQNPRHLVRRRGQEARLRCSPMKGHSHVYWYRQLPEEGLKFMVYLQKENIIDESGMPKERFSAEFPKEGPSILRIQQVVRGDSAAYFCASSPAGTYNEQFFGPGTRLTVL.

The chain recombines TRBV5-8 with TRBJ1-5, with D maybe TRBD1 (6 bases). The CDR3 spans 15 residues. V was pared by 2 bases and J by 2 bases, with 11 bases between. Germline values: CDR1 SGHTS, CDR2 YDEGEE. The CDR3 sequence is CASSFNREGNQPQHF. The CDR3 nucleotides read TGTGCCAGCAGCTTCAACAGGGAGGGCAATCAGCCCCAGCATTTT.